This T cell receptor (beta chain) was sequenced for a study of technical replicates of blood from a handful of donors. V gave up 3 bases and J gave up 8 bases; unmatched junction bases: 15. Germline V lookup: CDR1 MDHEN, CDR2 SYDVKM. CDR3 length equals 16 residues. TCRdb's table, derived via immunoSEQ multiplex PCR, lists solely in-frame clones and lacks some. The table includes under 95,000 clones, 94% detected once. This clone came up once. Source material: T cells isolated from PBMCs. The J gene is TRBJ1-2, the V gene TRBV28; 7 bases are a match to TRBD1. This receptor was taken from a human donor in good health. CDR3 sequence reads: CASSLVGTDTYWGYTF. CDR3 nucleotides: TGTGCCAGCAGTTTGGTTGGGACAGATACGTATTGGGGCTACACCTTC.